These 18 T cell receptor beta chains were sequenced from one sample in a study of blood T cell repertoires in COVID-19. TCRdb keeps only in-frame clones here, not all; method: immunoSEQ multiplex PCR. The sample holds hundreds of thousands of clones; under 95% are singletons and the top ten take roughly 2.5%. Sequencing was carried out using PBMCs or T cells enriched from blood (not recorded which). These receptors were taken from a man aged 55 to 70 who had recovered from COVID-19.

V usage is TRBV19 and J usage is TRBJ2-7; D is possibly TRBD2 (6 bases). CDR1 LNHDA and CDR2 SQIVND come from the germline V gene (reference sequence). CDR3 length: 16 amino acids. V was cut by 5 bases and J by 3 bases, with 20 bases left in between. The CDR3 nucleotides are TGTGCCAGTAGTTCGAAGGAACTAGCTAAAGTCTACGAGCAGTACTTC. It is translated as CASSSKELAKVYEQYF.

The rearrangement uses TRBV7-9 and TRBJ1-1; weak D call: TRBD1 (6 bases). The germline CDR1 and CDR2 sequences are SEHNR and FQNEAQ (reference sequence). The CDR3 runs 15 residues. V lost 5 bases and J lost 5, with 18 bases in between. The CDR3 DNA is TGTGCCAGCAGCAACCCCGGGGGGGCTTCGACTGAAGCTTTCTTT. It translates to CASSNPGGASTEAFF.

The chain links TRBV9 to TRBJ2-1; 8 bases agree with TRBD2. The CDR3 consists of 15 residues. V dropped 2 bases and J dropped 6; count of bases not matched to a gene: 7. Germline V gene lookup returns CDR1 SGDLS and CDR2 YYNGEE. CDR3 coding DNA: TGTGCCAGCAGCGTGTGGACTAGCTCGGGCAATGAGCAGTTCTTC. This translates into CASSVWTSSGNEQFF.

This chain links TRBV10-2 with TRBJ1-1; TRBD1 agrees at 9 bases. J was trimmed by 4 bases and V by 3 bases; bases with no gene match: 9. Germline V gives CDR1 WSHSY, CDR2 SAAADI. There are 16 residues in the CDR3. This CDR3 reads CASSEHEGQGSTEAFF. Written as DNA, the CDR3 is TGCGCCAGCAGTGAACATGAGGGACAGGGAAGCACTGAAGCTTTCTTT.

The DNA for the CDR3 is TGTGCCAGTAGTATATCCGGGGGGGAAACCTACTCCTACGAGCAGTACTTC. This gives the protein CASSISGGETYSYEQYF. J is TRBJ2-7 and V is TRBV19; TRBD2 aligns across 8 bases. After removal of 2 bases from V and 0 bases from J, the junction contained 9 bases not matched to a gene. Germline V gene sequence: CDR1 LNHDA, CDR2 SQIVND (reference sequence). The CDR3 totals 17 residues.

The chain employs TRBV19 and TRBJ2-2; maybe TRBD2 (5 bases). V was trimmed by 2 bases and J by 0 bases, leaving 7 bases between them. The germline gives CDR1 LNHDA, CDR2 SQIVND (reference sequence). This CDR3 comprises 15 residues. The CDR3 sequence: CASSIPGSNTGELFF. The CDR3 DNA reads TGTGCCAGTAGTATACCGGGGTCGAACACCGGGGAGCTGTTTTTT. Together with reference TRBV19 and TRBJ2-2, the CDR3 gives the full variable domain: DGGITQSPKYLFRKEGQNVTLSCEQNLNHDAMYWYRQDPGQGLRLIYYSQIVNDFQKGDIAEGYSVSREKKESFPLTVTSAQKNPTAFYLCASSIPGSNTGELFFGEGSRLTVL.

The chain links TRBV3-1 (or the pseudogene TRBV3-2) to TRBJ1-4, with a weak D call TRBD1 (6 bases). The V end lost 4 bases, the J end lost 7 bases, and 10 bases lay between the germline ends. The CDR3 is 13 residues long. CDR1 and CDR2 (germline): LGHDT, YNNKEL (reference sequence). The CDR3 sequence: CASSLRQAEKLFF. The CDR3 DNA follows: TGTGCCAGCAGCCTGCGACAGGCTGAAAAACTGTTTTTT.

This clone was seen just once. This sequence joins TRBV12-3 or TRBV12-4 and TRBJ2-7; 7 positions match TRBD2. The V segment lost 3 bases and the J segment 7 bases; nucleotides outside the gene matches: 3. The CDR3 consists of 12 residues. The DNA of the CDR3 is TGTGCCAGCAGTTTGGGGGGGATGGAGCAGTACTTC. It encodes CASSLGGMEQYF.

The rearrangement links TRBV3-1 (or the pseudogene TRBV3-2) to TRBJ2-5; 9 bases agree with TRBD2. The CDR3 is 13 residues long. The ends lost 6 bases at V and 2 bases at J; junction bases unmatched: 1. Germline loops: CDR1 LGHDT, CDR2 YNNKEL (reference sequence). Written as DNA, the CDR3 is TGTGCCAGCAGGCTAGCGGGACAAGAGACCCAGTACTTC. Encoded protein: CASRLAGQETQYF.

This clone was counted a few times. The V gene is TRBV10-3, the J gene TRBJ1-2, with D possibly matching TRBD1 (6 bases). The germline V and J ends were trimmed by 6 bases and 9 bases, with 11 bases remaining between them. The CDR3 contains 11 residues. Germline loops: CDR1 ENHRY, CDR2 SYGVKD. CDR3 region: CAIRYRESYTF. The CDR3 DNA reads TGTGCCATCAGGTACAGGGAAAGCTACACCTTC.

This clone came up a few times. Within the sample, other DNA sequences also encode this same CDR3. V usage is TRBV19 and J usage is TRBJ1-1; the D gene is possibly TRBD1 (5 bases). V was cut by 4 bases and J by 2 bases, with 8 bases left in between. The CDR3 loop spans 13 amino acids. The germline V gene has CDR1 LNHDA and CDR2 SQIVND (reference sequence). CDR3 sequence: CASSTQGNTEAFF. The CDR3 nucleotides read TGTGCCAGTAGTACTCAGGGAAACACTGAAGCTTTCTTT.

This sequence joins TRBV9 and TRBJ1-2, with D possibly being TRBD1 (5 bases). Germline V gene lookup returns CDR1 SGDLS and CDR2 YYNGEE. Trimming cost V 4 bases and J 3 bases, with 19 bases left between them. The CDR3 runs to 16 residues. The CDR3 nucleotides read TGTGCCAGCAGCTCCCCCGGGGGGAGGGCGGACTATGGCTACACCTTC. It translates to CASSSPGGRADYGYTF. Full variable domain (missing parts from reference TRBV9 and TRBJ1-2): DSGVTQTPKHLITATGQRVTLRCSPRSGDLSVYWYQQSLDQGLQFLIQYYNGEERAKGNILERFSAQQFPDLHSELNLSSLELGDSALYFCASSSPGGRADYGYTFGSGTRLTVV.

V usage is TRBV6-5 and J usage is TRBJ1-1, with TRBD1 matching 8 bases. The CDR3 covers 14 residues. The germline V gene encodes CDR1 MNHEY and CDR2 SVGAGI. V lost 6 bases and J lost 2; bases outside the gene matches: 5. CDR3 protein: CASSLDRGNTEAFF. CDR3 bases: TGTGCCAGCAGCTTAGACAGGGGAAACACTGAAGCTTTCTTT.

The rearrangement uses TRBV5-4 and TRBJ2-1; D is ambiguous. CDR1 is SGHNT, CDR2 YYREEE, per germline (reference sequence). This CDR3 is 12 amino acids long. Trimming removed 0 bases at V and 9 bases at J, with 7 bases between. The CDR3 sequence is CASSLAVGEQFF. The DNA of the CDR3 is TGTGCCAGCAGCTTGGCTGTCGGTGAGCAGTTCTTC.

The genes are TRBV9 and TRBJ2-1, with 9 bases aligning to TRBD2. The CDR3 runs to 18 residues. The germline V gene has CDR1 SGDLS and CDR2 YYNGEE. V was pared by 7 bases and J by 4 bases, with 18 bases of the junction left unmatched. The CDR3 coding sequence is TGTGCCAGCTCAGAGAAACAGGTAGCGGGAGTAGGTTACAATGAGCAGTTCTTC. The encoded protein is CASSEKQVAGVGYNEQFF.

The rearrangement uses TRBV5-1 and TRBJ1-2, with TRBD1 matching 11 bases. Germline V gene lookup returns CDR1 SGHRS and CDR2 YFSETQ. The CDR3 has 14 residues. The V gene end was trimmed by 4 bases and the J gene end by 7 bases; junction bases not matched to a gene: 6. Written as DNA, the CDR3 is TGCGCCAGCAGCATCGGACAGGGGGCATTTGGCTACACCTTC. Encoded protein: CASSIGQGAFGYTF.

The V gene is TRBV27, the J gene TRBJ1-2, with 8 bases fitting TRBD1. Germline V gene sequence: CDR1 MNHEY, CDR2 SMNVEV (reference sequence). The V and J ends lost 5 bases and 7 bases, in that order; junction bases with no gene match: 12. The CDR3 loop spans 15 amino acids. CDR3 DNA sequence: TGTGCCAGCAGTCCGAGGACAGGGTGGGTGGGTGGCTACACCTTC. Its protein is CASSPRTGWVGGYTF.

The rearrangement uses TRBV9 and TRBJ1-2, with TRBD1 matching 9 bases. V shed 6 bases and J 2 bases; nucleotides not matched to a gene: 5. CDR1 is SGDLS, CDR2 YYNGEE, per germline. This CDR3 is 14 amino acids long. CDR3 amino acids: CASTSGQGNYGYTF. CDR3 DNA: TGTGCCAGCACCTCAGGACAGGGGAACTATGGCTACACCTTC.